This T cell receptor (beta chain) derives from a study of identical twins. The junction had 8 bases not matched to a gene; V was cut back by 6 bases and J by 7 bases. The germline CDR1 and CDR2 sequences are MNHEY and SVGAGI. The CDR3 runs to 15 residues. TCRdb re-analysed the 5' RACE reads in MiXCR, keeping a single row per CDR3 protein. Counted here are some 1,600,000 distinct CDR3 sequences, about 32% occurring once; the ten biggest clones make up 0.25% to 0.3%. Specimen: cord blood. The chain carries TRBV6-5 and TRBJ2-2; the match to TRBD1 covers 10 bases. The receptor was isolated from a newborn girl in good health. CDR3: CASRLRQGAVGELFF. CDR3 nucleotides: TGTGCCAGCAGGTTAAGACAGGGGGCAGTCGGGGAGCTGTTTTTT.